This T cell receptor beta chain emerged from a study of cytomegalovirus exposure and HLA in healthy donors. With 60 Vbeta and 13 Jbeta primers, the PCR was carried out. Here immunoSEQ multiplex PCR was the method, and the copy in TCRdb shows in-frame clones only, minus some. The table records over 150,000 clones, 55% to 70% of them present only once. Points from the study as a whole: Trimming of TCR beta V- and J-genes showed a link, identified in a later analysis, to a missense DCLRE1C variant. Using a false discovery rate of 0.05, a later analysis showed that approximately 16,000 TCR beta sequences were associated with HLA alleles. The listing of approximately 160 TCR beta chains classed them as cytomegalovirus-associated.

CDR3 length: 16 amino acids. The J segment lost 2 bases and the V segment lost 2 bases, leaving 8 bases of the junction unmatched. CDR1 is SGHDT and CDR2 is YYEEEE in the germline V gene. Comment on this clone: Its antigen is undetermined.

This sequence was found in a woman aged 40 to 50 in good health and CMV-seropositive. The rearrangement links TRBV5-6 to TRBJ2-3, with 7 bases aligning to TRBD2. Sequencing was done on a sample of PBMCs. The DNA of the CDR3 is TGTGCCAGCAGCTTCTATGTGGGGGGGGACACAGATACGCAGTATTTT. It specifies CASSFYVGGDTDTQYF.